The present TCR beta chain was sequenced within a study of a mutant IDH1 vaccine in newly diagnosed glioma. About this clone: Its target is not known.

The length of the CDR3 is 15 residues. The ends were cut back, 4 bases at V and 1 base at J, with 11 bases in the middle. The germline gives CDR1 SNHLY, CDR2 FYNNEI. Assay: immunoSEQ multiplex PCR; the TCRdb copy retains only in-frame clones and omits some. Here the sample spans 35,000 to 45,000 clones, approximately 83% being singletons. The time point was: week 35, safety follow-up. Doses consisted of 300 ug of mutant IDH1 20-mer peptide each, paired with topical imiquimod. The sequencing used PBMCs, collected from a glioma patient whose treatment included an IDH1 peptide vaccine. This receptor was taken from a woman in her 50s with glioma. The chain combines TRBV2 with TRBJ1-5, with D tentatively TRBD1 (5 bases). The CDR3 nucleotides read TGTGCCAGCAGTGCCCAGGGTGGCAGCAATCAGCCCCAGCATTTT. Translated: CASSAQGGSNQPQHF.